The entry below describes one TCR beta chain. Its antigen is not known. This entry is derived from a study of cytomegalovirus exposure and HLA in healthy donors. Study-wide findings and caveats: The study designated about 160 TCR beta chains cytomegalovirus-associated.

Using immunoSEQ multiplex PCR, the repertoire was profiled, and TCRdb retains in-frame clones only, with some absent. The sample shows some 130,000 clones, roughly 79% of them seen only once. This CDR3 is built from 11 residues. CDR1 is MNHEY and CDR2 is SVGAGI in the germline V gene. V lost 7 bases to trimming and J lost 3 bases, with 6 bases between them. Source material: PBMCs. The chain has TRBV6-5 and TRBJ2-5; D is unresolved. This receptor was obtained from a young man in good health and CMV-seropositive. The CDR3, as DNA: TGTGCCAGCACGCGAGAAGAGACCCAGTACTTC. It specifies CASTREETQYF.